These T cell receptor beta chains were read from a single sample in a study of shared clonotypes between healthy human individuals. Method: immunoSEQ multiplex PCR; TCRdb's copy keeps in-frame clones and lacks some. The data hold about 1.5 million clones, with approximately 98% observed a single time. The sequenced sample was naive CD4+ T cells sorted from blood. Source of these receptors: a man aged 30 to 45 in good health. Both conserved end residues are part of each CDR3. Each record gives: CDR3 length, D gene, J gene, V gene, clone size, CDR3 protein, CDR3 DNA. The D gene is left open where the match is weak. Clone size, where shown, is once, few, many, or a class for clones that have expanded.

>15|-|TRBJ1-1|TRBV5-1|-
CASSPTAPAGTEAFF
TGCGCCAGCAGCCCGACGGCACCTGCTGGCACTGAAGCTTTCTTT
>12|-|TRBJ2-7|TRBV6-6|-
CASSYSAYEQYF
TGTGCCAGCAGTTACTCAGCCTACGAGCAGTACTTC
>16|-|TRBJ1-1|TRBV4-1|-
CASSQEVARWNTEAFF
TGCGCCAGCAGCCAAGAAGTAGCACGGTGGAACACTGAAGCTTTCTTT
>15|-|TRBJ2-5|TRBV7-9|-
CASSSIRTEGETQYF
TGTGCCAGCAGCTCTATCAGAACGGAAGGAGAGACCCAGTACTTC
>14|-|TRBJ1-4|TRBV5-1|-
CASSRSAEGEKLFF
TGCGCCAGCAGCCGCTCCGCTGAGGGGGAAAAACTGTTTTTT
>13|-|TRBJ2-3|TRBV19|-
CASSTTGTDTQYF
TGTGCCAGTAGTACTACAGGGACAGATACGCAGTATTTT
>15|-|TRBJ1-1|TRBV9|-
CASGRQRNMNTEAFF
TGTGCCAGCGGGAGACAGAGAAACATGAACACTGAAGCTTTCTTT
>18|TRBD2|TRBJ2-1|TRBV9|-
CASSVQLGTSGIYNEQFF
TGTGCCAGCAGCGTACAGCTTGGAACTAGCGGGATTTACAATGAGCAGTTCTTC
>16|-|TRBJ2-2|TRBV5-1|-
CASSLATSFHTGELFF
TGCGCCAGCAGCTTGGCCACAAGCTTCCACACCGGGGAGCTGTTTTTT
>11|-|TRBJ2-3|TRBV20-1|-
CSASRSDTQYF
TGCAGTGCTAGTCGATCGGATACGCAGTATTTT
>15|TRBD1|TRBJ2-7|TRBV5-1|-
CASSSTGTGSYEQYF
TGCGCCAGCAGCTCCACCGGGACAGGGTCCTACGAGCAGTACTTC
>12|TRBD1|TRBJ2-7|TRBV29-1|-
CSAGTGGGEQYF
TGCAGCGCCGGGACAGGGGGGGGCGAGCAGTACTTC
>13|-|TRBJ1-5|TRBV5-1|-
CASKEGLGQPQHF
TGCGCCAGCAAGGAGGGATTGGGTCAGCCCCAGCATTTT
>14|-|TRBJ2-3|TRBV11-3|-
CASSLGTGSDTQYF
TGTGCCAGCAGCTTAGGCACAGGGTCAGATACGCAGTATTTT
>15|TRBD1|TRBJ1-2|TRBV12-5|-
CASGLPDRTNYGYTF
TGTGCTAGTGGGTTGCCGGACAGGACTAACTATGGCTACACCTTC
>16|-|TRBJ2-2|TRBV9|-
CASSVRGDGNTGELFF
TGTGCCAGCAGCGTACGAGGGGACGGGAACACCGGGGAGCTGTTTTTT
>14|TRBD1|TRBJ1-5|TRBV19|-
CASKGTGENQPQHF
TGTGCCAGTAAGGGGACAGGAGAAAATCAGCCCCAGCATTTT
>15|-|TRBJ1-1|TRBV19|-
CASSRDRSRLTEAFF
TGTGCCAGTAGTAGAGACAGGTCGCGCCTCACTGAAGCTTTCTTT
>12|-|TRBJ2-7|TRBV2|-
CAAAIGSYEQYF
TGTGCCGCAGCAATTGGGAGCTACGAGCAGTACTTC
>14|-|TRBJ2-3|TRBV5-1|-
CASSAQGGADTQYF
TGCGCCAGCAGCGCTCAGGGTGGCGCAGATACGCAGTATTTT
>18|TRBD1|TRBJ1-5|TRBV28|-
CASSFGRGRIGSNQPQHF
TGTGCCAGCAGTTTTGGCAGGGGGCGCATAGGTAGCAATCAGCCCCAGCATTTT
>18|TRBD1|TRBJ1-2|TRBV9|-
CASSTHRDRGLGNYGYTF
TGTGCCAGCAGCACCCACCGCGATAGGGGGCTAGGTAACTATGGCTACACCTTC
>17|TRBD1|TRBJ2-5|TRBV19|-
CASSSPAGQGVLETQYF
TGTGCCAGTAGTTCCCCGGCGGGACAGGGTGTGTTGGAGACCCAGTACTTC
>14|-|TRBJ2-7|TRBV7-8|-
CASRYRPTTDEQYF
TGTGCCAGCAGATACCGCCCTACAACAGACGAGCAGTACTTC
>15|-|TRBJ1-2|TRBV5-1|-
CASSFEPGPNYGYTF
TGCGCCAGCAGCTTTGAACCGGGACCTAACTATGGCTACACCTTC
>16|-|TRBJ1-5|TRBV2|once
CASSEDRSGGNQPQHF
TGTGCCAGCAGTGAAGACAGGTCGGGTGGCAATCAGCCCCAGCATTTT
>15|-|TRBJ2-1|TRBV5-1|-
CASSLGSGLINEQFF
TGCGCCAGCAGCTTGGGATCGGGACTTATCAATGAGCAGTTCTTC
>15|-|TRBJ1-3|TRBV5-1|-
CASSLAASSGNTIYF
TGCGCCAGCAGCTTGGCCGCGAGCTCTGGAAACACCATATATTTT
>17|TRBD1|TRBJ2-2|TRBV7-2|-
CASSFPVRGRYTGELFF
TGTGCCAGCAGCTTCCCGGTCAGGGGGCGATACACCGGGGAGCTGTTTTTT
>14|TRBD2|TRBJ2-1|TRBV5-4|-
CASSLVAGYNEQFF
TGTGCCAGCAGCCTCGTAGCGGGATACAATGAGCAGTTCTTC
>16|TRBD2|TRBJ2-7|TRBV10-2|-
CASSDWTRIGVHEQYF
TGCGCCAGCAGTGATTGGACTAGAATCGGCGTCCACGAGCAGTACTTC
>12|-|TRBJ2-3|TRBV15|-
CATSRVEDTQYF
TGTGCCACCAGCAGAGTTGAAGATACGCAGTATTTT
>11|-|TRBJ2-1|TRBV25-1|-
CASSEVGEQFF
TGTGCCAGCAGTGAAGTGGGTGAGCAGTTCTTC
>14|TRBD1|TRBJ1-2|TRBV7-2|-
CASSSRTGLYGYTF
TGTGCCAGCAGCTCCAGGACAGGCCTATATGGCTACACCTTC
>15|-|TRBJ2-7|TRBV7-6|-
CASSPIVGDPYEQYF
TGTGCCAGCAGTCCTATCGTAGGGGATCCCTACGAGCAGTACTTC
>15|TRBD2|TRBJ2-3|TRBV9|-
CASSRTSGTTDTQYF
TGTGCCAGCAGCCGGACTAGCGGGACCACAGATACGCAGTATTTT
>14|TRBD1|TRBJ2-7|TRBV11-2|-
CASSNRDRNYEQYF
TGTGCCAGCAGCAACCGGGACAGGAACTACGAGCAGTACTTC
>16|-|TRBJ2-1|TRBV7-8|-
CASSEILGKSYNEQFF
TGTGCCAGCAGTGAGATACTCGGGAAGTCCTACAATGAGCAGTTCTTC
>12|-|TRBJ2-7|TRBV30|-
CAWTSGAYEQYF
TGTGCCTGGACAAGTGGGGCCTACGAGCAGTACTTC
>14|-|TRBJ2-7|TRBV4-3|-
CASSQQSTGIEQYF
TGCGCCAGCAGCCAACAGAGTACCGGAATCGAGCAGTACTTC
>17|TRBD2|TRBJ2-3|TRBV4-1|-
CASSQAPGLATADTQYF
TGCGCCAGCAGCCAAGCTCCGGGACTAGCGACAGCAGATACGCAGTATTTT
>14|TRBD2|TRBJ2-1|TRBV6-5|-
CASSFGLAGAEQFF
TGTGCCAGCAGTTTCGGACTAGCGGGAGCTGAGCAGTTCTTC
>15|-|TRBJ1-5|TRBV7-9|-
CASSLFQGDNQPQHF
TGTGCCAGCAGCTTATTTCAGGGTGACAATCAGCCCCAGCATTTT
>13|TRBD2|TRBJ2-2|TRBV2|-
CASNGGVTGELFF
TGTGCCAGCAACGGGGGGGTCACCGGGGAGCTGTTTTTT
>13|-|TRBJ2-5|TRBV1|-
CTPPREGLETQYF
TGCACCCCCCCGCGGGAGGGCCTAGAGACCCAGTACTTC
>15|-|TRBJ2-3|TRBV27|-
CASRTSGSRTDTQYF
TGTGCCAGCAGGACCTCCGGGAGTCGCACAGATACGCAGTATTTT
>14|TRBD1|TRBJ2-7|TRBV13|-
CASSSPGQGDEQYF
TGTGCCAGCAGCTCCCCGGGACAGGGGGACGAGCAGTACTTC
>15|-|TRBJ1-3|TRBV11-2|-
CASSLDYVRGNTIYF
TGTGCCAGCAGCTTAGATTACGTCCGGGGGAACACCATATATTTT
>17|-|TRBJ1-5|TRBV5-8|-
CASSQREGPHSNQPQHF
TGTGCCAGCAGCCAACGCGAGGGACCTCATAGCAATCAGCCCCAGCATTTT
>16|-|TRBJ1-2|TRBV6-5|-
CASSYSRGMRYYGYTF
TGTGCCAGCAGTTACTCGAGGGGGATGAGATACTATGGCTACACCTTC
>17|TRBD2|TRBJ2-5|TRBV5-1|-
CASQASGSILLSETQYF
TGCGCCAGCCAGGCTAGCGGGAGCATTTTGCTCTCGGAGACCCAGTACTTC
>15|-|TRBJ1-5|TRBV6-1|-
CASSEARGSNQPQHF
TGTGCCAGCAGTGAAGCCAGGGGCAGTAATCAGCCCCAGCATTTT
>15|TRBD1|TRBJ2-7|TRBV11-3|-
CASSSSGTAAYEQYF
TGTGCCAGCAGCTCTTCCGGGACAGCGGCCTACGAGCAGTACTTC
>14|TRBD2|TRBJ2-1|TRBV5-1|-
CASRSTSGRYEQFF
TGCGCCAGCAGATCAACTAGCGGGAGATATGAGCAGTTCTTC
>13|-|TRBJ2-7|TRBV15|-
CATSLRPVYEQYF
TGTGCCACCAGCCTCAGGCCCGTTTACGAGCAGTACTTC
>15|-|TRBJ2-1|TRBV5-4|-
CASSTRGGLYNEQFF
TGTGCCAGCAGCACCCGTGGCGGACTTTACAATGAGCAGTTCTTC
>13|-|TRBJ1-2|TRBV2|-
CASSETAQGLATF
TGTGCCAGCAGTGAAACCGCCCAGGGGCTGGCTACCTTC